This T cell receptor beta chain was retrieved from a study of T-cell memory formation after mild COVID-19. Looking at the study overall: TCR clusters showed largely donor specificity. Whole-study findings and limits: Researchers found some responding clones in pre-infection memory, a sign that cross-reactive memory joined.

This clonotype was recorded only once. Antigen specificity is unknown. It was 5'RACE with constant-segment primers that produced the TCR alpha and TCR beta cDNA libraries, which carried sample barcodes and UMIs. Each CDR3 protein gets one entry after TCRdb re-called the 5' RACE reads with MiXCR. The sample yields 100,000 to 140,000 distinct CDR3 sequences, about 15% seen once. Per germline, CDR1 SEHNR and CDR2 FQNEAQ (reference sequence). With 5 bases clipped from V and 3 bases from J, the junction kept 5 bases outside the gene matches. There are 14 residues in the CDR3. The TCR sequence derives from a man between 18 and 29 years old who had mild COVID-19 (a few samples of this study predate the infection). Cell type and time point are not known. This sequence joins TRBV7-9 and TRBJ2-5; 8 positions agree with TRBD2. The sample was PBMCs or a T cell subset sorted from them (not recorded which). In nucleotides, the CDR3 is TGTGCCAGCAGCATCTTGGGACTAGAAGAGACCCAGTACTTC. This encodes CASSILGLEETQYF.